This T cell receptor beta chain was obtained from a study of cytomegalovirus exposure and HLA in healthy donors. As for the study in general: Early on, a data release was issued that held 65 million to 100 million unique TCRs from HLA-typed donors. Of the donors genotyped, approximately 400 in all, about 82% fell in the Caucasian-associated ancestry cluster. Points from the study as a whole: In a later analysis, more than 15,000 TCR beta sequences were associated with HLA alleles at 0.05 false discovery rate. Altogether, 160 or so TCR beta chains were recorded as cytomegalovirus-associated.

With 60 Vbeta and 13 Jbeta primers, the PCR was carried out. Repertoires were generated with immunoSEQ multiplex PCR, while TCRdb's copy carries only in-frame clones and drops some. The table includes around 100,000 clones, 78% detected once. This CDR3 is built from 12 residues. Trimming stripped 8 bases from V and 7 bases from J, with 14 bases between. Germline V gene lookup returns CDR1 MDHEN and CDR2 SYDVKM. With regard to this clone: Its specificity is unknown.

This rearrangement joins TRBV28 to TRBJ2-5; weak D call: TRBD1 (7 bases). The receptor comes from a woman in her forties in good health and CMV-seronegative. The sequencing input was PBMCs. CDR3 sequence (DNA): TGTGCCAGCCGCAGGGGGGCACGGACCCAGTACTTC. Protein product: CASRRGARTQYF. The full variable domain, rest sourced from reference TRBV28 and TRBJ2-5, is DVKVTQSSRYLVKRTGEKVFLECVQDMDHENMFWYRQDPGLGLRLIYFSYDVKMKEKGDIPEGYSVSREKKERFSLILESASTNQTSMYLCASRRGARTQYFGPGTRLLVL.